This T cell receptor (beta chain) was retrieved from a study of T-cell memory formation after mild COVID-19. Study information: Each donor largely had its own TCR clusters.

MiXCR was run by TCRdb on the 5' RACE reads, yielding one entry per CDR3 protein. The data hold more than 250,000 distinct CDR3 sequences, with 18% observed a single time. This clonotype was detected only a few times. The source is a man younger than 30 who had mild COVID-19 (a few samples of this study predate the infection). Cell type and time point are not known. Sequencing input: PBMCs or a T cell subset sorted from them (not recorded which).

In DNA, the CDR3 is TGTGCCAGCTCACCACTACCGGGACAGGATGATGGCTACACCTTC. As protein: CASSPLPGQDDGYTF. The chain combines TRBV18 with TRBJ1-2; 8 nucleotides match TRBD1. Germline V CDR1 and CDR2: KGHSH, LQKENI. The CDR3 is 15 residues long. Trimming at V came to 1 base and at J to 6 bases, leaving 7 bases not matched to a gene.